The 2 T cell receptor beta chains below come from one sample, sequenced in a study of blood T cell repertoires in COVID-19. Clones were sequenced by immunoSEQ multiplex PCR, and TCRdb holds only the in-frame ones, with some missing. Among approximately 180,000 clones listed, more than 75% were seen once. The sequencing input was PBMCs or T cells enriched from blood (not recorded which). The receptor set was obtained from a human donor with acute COVID-19. The donor label of this sample is uncertain.

This chain joins TRBV2 and TRBJ1-5; 11 bases are shared with TRBD1. Germline CDR1 SNHLY, CDR2 FYNNEI. V trimming: 6 bases; J trimming: 4 bases; junction bases outside the gene matches: 2. This CDR3 contains 14 residues. CDR3 nucleotide sequence: TGTGCCAGCAGAGGGGACAGGGGGAATCAGCCCCAGCATTTT. This gives the protein CASRGDRGNQPQHF.

The chain couples TRBV7-2 to TRBJ1-4; D possibly corresponds to TRBD1 (6 bases). Germline V gene lookup returns CDR1 SGHTA and CDR2 FQGNSA. This CDR3 comprises 16 residues. The ends were cut back, 5 bases at V and 10 bases at J, with 23 bases in the middle. The CDR3 sequence: CASSPPWGQGQGKLFF. The CDR3 nucleotides are TGTGCCAGCAGCCCTCCCTGGGGGCAGGGACAAGGAAAACTGTTTTTT.